These 18 T cell receptor beta chains originate from one sample sequenced in a study of CXCR3-negative and CXCR3-positive naive CD8 T cells (dated by TCRdb to the late 2010s). Results the study describes overall, beyond this receptor: TRB CDR3s from CXCR3-positive naive cells showed higher hydrophobicity (lower Kidera factor 4), lower energy, and higher strength and volume indices than CXCR3-negative naive cells.

No cognate antigen is known for these TCRs. For sequencing, a NextSeq 550 was employed. The Human TCR Profiling Kit (MiLaboratory) was used to make UMI-labeled 5' RACE TRB cDNA libraries. TCRdb reprocessed the reads and lists each CDR3 protein sequence as a single entry, with no DNA. This sample's table carries around 160,000 distinct CDR3 sequences. The top ten hold about 0.3% of the sample. Sequencing was done on a sample of naive CXCR3+ CD8+ T cells from blood. What the cell subset or site label conveys for this sample: CD45RO-CCR7+CD27+CD95- naive CD8+ T cells expressing CXCR3 (TNR3+). The receptors stem from a human donor in good health. Some clones in this sample may be carry-over from other donors' samples.

V and J are TRBV7-6 and TRBJ2-7; TCRdb names TRBD2, which stays unverified in the absence of DNA. Germline CDR1 is SGHVS and CDR2 is FNYEAQ. There are 13 residues in the CDR3. CDR3 amino acids: CASSSAGAGEQYF.

V usage is TRBV25-1 and J usage is TRBJ2-7; the TRBD2 assignment by TCRdb is unverifiable without DNA. Germline V gene lookup returns CDR1 MGHDK and CDR2 SYGVNS. CDR3 length: 15 residues. The CDR3 protein is CASRAPEGLGGEQYF.

The chain links TRBV7-9 to TRBJ2-1; no DNA is available, so the TRBD2 call from TCRdb remains unchecked. The CDR3 totals 16 residues. Germline V gene data show CDR1 as SEHNR and CDR2 as FQNEAQ (reference sequence). The CDR3 spells CASSFRTSGSYNEQFF.

The chain joins TRBV6-1 to TRBJ1-1. The germline CDR1 and CDR2 sequences are MNHNS and SASEGT. The CDR3 spans 15 residues. CDR3 protein: CASSEVPAVNTEAFF.

The rearrangement links TRBV12-3 or TRBV12-4 to TRBJ2-1; TCRdb proposes TRBD1, but this gene call is untestable without DNA. CDR3 size: 13 residues. The CDR3 loop is CASSFPGDNEQFF.

This chain uses TRBV2 with TRBJ2-7; TCRdb's assignment of TRBD2 cannot be checked, as there is no DNA. Germline values: CDR1 SNHLY, CDR2 FYNNEI. CDR3 size: 14 residues. The CDR3 spells CASNELAGAYEQYF. The variable domain in full, completed from reference TRBV2 and TRBJ2-7, reads EPEVTQTPSHQVTQMGQEVILRCVPISNHLYFYWYRQILGQKVEFLVSFYNNEISEKSEIFDDQFSVERPDGSNFTLKIRSTKLEDSAMYFCASNELAGAYEQYFGPGTRLTVT.

The J gene is TRBJ2-1, the V gene TRBV3-1. The CDR3 has 13 amino acids. Germline CDR1 LGHDT, CDR2 YNNKEL (reference sequence). This chain's CDR3 is CASSQGLGNEQLF.

V usage is TRBV7-9 and J usage is TRBJ2-7; no DNA is available, so the TRBD1 call from TCRdb remains unchecked. CDR3 length: 13 amino acids. Germline V gene sequence: CDR1 SEHNR, CDR2 FQNEAQ (reference sequence). CDR3 region: CATLGTDSYEQYF.

The chain couples TRBV23-1 to TRBJ2-2; the D gene TCRdb calls, TRBD1, cannot be checked with no DNA. TRBV23-1 is classed as an ORF, of uncertain function. The CDR3 extends over 14 amino acids. CDR3 region: CASSLTGEERELFF.

The V call is TRBV12-3 or TRBV12-4, the J call TRBJ2-2. The length of the CDR3 is 14 residues. The CDR3 loop is CATLPWENPGELFF.

The CDR3: CSVLGEGTGELFF. This rearrangement joins TRBV29-1 to TRBJ2-2; TCRdb's D gene call, TRBD1, goes unchecked for lack of DNA. Germline V CDR1 and CDR2: SQVTM, ANQGSEA. This CDR3 spans 13 amino acids.

The chain has TRBV12-3 or TRBV12-4 and TRBJ1-1; TCRdb's D gene call, TRBD1, goes unchecked for lack of DNA. The CDR3 runs 15 residues. This CDR3 reads CASSVRGAGNTEAFF.

V usage is TRBV5-1 and J usage is TRBJ2-7. The length of the CDR3 is 20 residues. Germline-derived CDR1 and CDR2 are SGHRS and YFSETQ. CDR3 region: CASSLGRTSDVNLYTYEQYF.

V is TRBV29-1 and J is TRBJ2-5; absent DNA, TCRdb's TRBD2 call cannot be checked. Germline assignment: CDR1 SQVTM and CDR2 ANQGSEA. There are 12 residues in the CDR3. CDR3 loop: CSVAGGGETQYF. Filled out from reference TRBV29-1 and TRBJ2-5, the complete variable domain reads SAVISQKPSRDICQRGTSLTIQCQVDSQVTMMFWYRQQPGQSLTLIATANQGSEATYESGFVIDKFPISRPNLTFSTLTVSNMSPEDSSIYLCSVAGGGETQYFGPGTRLLVL.

The chain couples TRBV27 to TRBJ1-2. This CDR3 is built from 13 residues. CDR1 is MNHEY, CDR2 SMNVEV, per germline (reference sequence). The CDR3 sequence is CASSLRGGYGYTF.

The V and J genes are TRBV27 and TRBJ1-2; TCRdb proposes TRBD1, but this gene call is untestable without DNA. Germline-derived CDR1 and CDR2 are MNHEY and SMNVEV (reference sequence). The CDR3 extends over 15 amino acids. CDR3 sequence: CASSFDRGIPYGYTF.

The rearrangement links TRBV29-1 to TRBJ2-7. Germline CDR1 SQVTM, CDR2 ANQGSEA. CDR3 size: 13 residues. The CDR3 loop is CSVVSSKGIEQYF.

The rearrangement links TRBV12-3 or TRBV12-4 to TRBJ1-2. The CDR3 is 14 residues long. The CDR3 reads CASRRATLNYGYTF.